Listed here are 19 T cell receptor beta chains from one sample, sequenced in a study of cytomegalovirus exposure and HLA in healthy donors. The PCR employed 60 Vbeta primers together with 13 Jbeta primers. This table comes from immunoSEQ multiplex PCR, and its TCRdb copy is limited to in-frame clones, with some not included. There are about 190,000 clones in the sample; about 86% occur only once, and approximately 2% lies in the top ten. Input material: PBMCs. The receptors stem from a woman aged 18-29 years in good health and CMV-seropositive.

The chain carries TRBV19 and TRBJ1-2; 11 nucleotides match TRBD1. With 6 bases clipped from V and 3 bases from J, the junction kept 6 bases outside the gene matches. Germline loops: CDR1 LNHDA, CDR2 SQIVND (reference sequence). The length of the CDR3 is 15 residues. The CDR3 sequence: CASRHGQGAYYGYTF. For the CDR3, the DNA is TGTGCCAGTAGGCACGGACAGGGGGCGTACTATGGCTACACCTTC.

This sequence joins TRBV27 and TRBJ2-7; 7 nucleotides agree with TRBD1. V dropped 6 bases and J dropped 0; count of bases not matched to a gene: 2. CDR1 is MNHEY, CDR2 SMNVEV, per germline (reference sequence). The CDR3 has 13 amino acids. CDR3: CASRRTGSYEQYV. CDR3 bases: TGTGCCAGCAGGCGGACAGGCTCCTACGAGCAGTACGTC.

The chain links TRBV7-9 to TRBJ2-1, with D maybe TRBD2 (5 bases). Germline CDR1 SEHNR, CDR2 FQNEAQ (reference sequence). The CDR3 covers 13 residues. Trimming shortened V by 5 bases and J by 7 bases, and 12 bases separated the two germline ends. Here the CDR3 reads CASSIREGNEQFF. The CDR3 DNA is TGTGCCAGCAGCATCAGAGAGGGAAATGAGCAGTTCTTC. Supplemented by reference TRBV7-9 and TRBJ2-1, the full variable domain reads DTGVSQNPRHKITKRGQNVTFRCDPISEHNRLYWYRQTLGQGPEFLTYFQNEAQLEKSRLLSDRFSAERPKGSFSTLEIQRTEQGDSAMYLCASSIREGNEQFFGPGTRLTVL.

This chain uses TRBV5-4 with TRBJ1-4; possibly TRBD1 for D (5 bases). The length of the CDR3 is 15 residues. V lost 9 bases to trimming and J lost 5 bases, with 20 bases between them. From germline, CDR1 is SGHNT and CDR2 YYREEE (reference sequence). CDR3 bases: TGTGCCACCGCGTCTTCGGGGGAGGGGAATGAAAAACTGTTTTTT. This codes for CATASSGEGNEKLFF.

The chain carries TRBV11-2 and TRBJ1-2; the match to TRBD1 covers 7 bases. Trimming at V came to 2 bases and at J to 4 bases, leaving 7 bases not matched to a gene. There are 15 residues in the CDR3. Germline V gene lookup returns CDR1 SGHAT and CDR2 FQNNGV. The CDR3, as DNA: TGTGCCAGCAGCTTATGGAAGGGGGCGTTCTATGGCTACACCTTC. Encoded protein: CASSLWKGAFYGYTF.

The chain has TRBV5-1 and TRBJ1-5; unclear D gene. Germline V CDR1 and CDR2: SGHRS, YFSETQ. This CDR3 spans 14 amino acids. V was clipped by 0 bases and J by 7 bases, with 11 bases between them. The CDR3 reads CASSLGARGQPQHF. The CDR3 nucleotides read TGCGCCAGCAGCTTGGGGGCCCGTGGGCAGCCCCAGCATTTT. The whole variable domain, remainder taken from reference TRBV5-1 and TRBJ1-5, is KAGVTQTPRYLIKTRGQQVTLSCSPISGHRSVSWYQQTPGQGLQFLFEYFSETQRNKGNFPGRFSGRQFSNSRSEMNVSTLELGDSALYLCASSLGARGQPQHFGDGTRLSIL.

Note on this clone: This CDR3 is also generated by other DNA sequences in the sample. The V gene is TRBV27, the J gene TRBJ1-1; the D gene is possibly TRBD1 (6 bases). V was trimmed by 8 bases and J by 2 bases, leaving 12 bases between them. CDR3 length: 13 residues. Looked up from germline, CDR1 is MNHEY and CDR2 is SMNVEV (reference sequence). The CDR3 DNA reads as TGTGCCAGCCGCCGGACAGCCAACACTGAAGCTTTCTTT. Translation gives CASRRTANTEAFF.

J is TRBJ1-4 and V is TRBV2, with TRBD1 matching 7 bases. Trimming at V came to 8 bases and at J to 5 bases, leaving 8 bases not matched to a gene. CDR3 length: 14 residues. The germline gives CDR1 SNHLY, CDR2 FYNNEI. The CDR3 protein is CASSDRVRNEKLFF. In nucleotides, the CDR3 is TGTGCCAGCTCCGACAGGGTTCGGAATGAAAAACTGTTTTTT.

This chain uses TRBV6-1 with TRBJ1-2, with a weak D call TRBD1 (5 bases). CDR3 length equals 14 residues. Trimming pared 8 bases from V and 5 bases from J, leaving 18 bases between. CDR1 and CDR2 (germline): MNHNS, SASEGT. The CDR3 DNA reads TGTGCCAGCGGAGAAATAGCGGCAGGGTATGGCTACACCTTC. Translation: CASGEIAAGYGYTF.

The chain is built from TRBV4-1 and TRBJ2-4, with TRBD1 identical over 7 bases. Germline CDR1 reads MGHRA; CDR2 reads YSYEKL. Losses at the gene ends were 2 bases for V and 0 bases for J; bases not matched to a gene: 10. The CDR3 covers 18 residues. CDR3 in DNA: TGCGCCAGCAGCCAAATGGGACAGCCTCCGCGAGCCAAAAACATTCAGTACTTC. This codes for CASSQMGQPPRAKNIQYF.

This clone has just a few counts. The rearrangement joins TRBV29-1 to TRBJ1-1, with TRBD1 as a possible D gene (5 bases). The CDR3 spans 13 residues. Germline CDR1 and CDR2: SQVTM and ANQGSEA. Trimming stripped 4 bases from V and 4 bases from J, with 13 bases between. The CDR3 reads CSVGGGEGTEAFF. The CDR3 DNA reads as TGCAGCGTTGGCGGAGGGGAGGGCACTGAAGCTTTCTTT.

The V and J genes are TRBV30 and TRBJ1-2; 8 bases map to TRBD1. Trimming took 4 bases from V and 3 from J; bases not matched to a gene: 7. CDR1 is GTSNPN and CDR2 is SVGIG in the germline V gene (reference sequence). The CDR3 runs 14 residues. As DNA, the CDR3 is TGTGCCTGGAACCCAGGGGGCATGGACTATGGCTACACCTTC. Its protein product is CAWNPGGMDYGYTF.

This clone was seen a handful of times. J is TRBJ2-5 and V is TRBV5-1; D gene uncertain. The CDR3 contains 13 residues. Germline loops: CDR1 SGHRS, CDR2 YFSETQ. The V and J ends lost 0 bases and 5 bases respectively, with 8 bases between them. The CDR3 nucleotides read TGCGCCAGCAGCTTGGCCAGTTGGGAGACCCAGTACTTC. The encoded protein is CASSLASWETQYF.

J is TRBJ1-1 and V is TRBV18, with D unclear. This CDR3 comprises 13 residues. Trimming removed 2 bases from V and 3 bases from J, with 7 bases in between. Germline CDR1 reads KGHSH; CDR2 reads LQKENI. The CDR3: CASSPIPDTEAFF. DNA for the CDR3: TGTGCCAGCTCACCAATCCCAGACACTGAAGCTTTCTTT.

This clone was observed a few times. The sample contains more than one DNA sequence encoding this CDR3. The V and J genes are TRBV2 and TRBJ1-2, with 7 nucleotides matching TRBD1. Germline loops: CDR1 SNHLY, CDR2 FYNNEI. This CDR3 spans 13 amino acids. V gave up 6 bases and J gave up 2 bases; unmatched junction bases: 3. The DNA for the CDR3 is TGTGCCAGCAGCCGACAGGGCAACTATGGCTACACCTTC. Its protein is CASSRQGNYGYTF.

The rearrangement links TRBV7-3 to TRBJ2-3; possibly TRBD2 for D (5 bases). V gave up 2 bases and J gave up 4 bases, with 13 bases separating them. CDR3 size: 15 residues. Germline CDR1 reads SGHTA; CDR2 reads FQGTGA. The CDR3 loop is CASSLEPSLADTQYF. The CDR3 nucleotides read TGTGCCAGCAGCTTAGAGCCTAGCCTGGCAGATACGCAGTATTTT.

The chain recombines TRBV19 with TRBJ1-4; 8 bases align to TRBD1. The CDR3 is 15 amino acids. V lost 10 bases, J lost 5 bases, and 12 bases stayed unmatched. Per germline, CDR1 LNHDA and CDR2 SQIVND (reference sequence). The DNA of the CDR3 is TGTGCCACCCGGACAGGGTTCAACCCAAATGAAAAACTGTTTTTT. Its translation: CATRTGFNPNEKLFF.

J is TRBJ2-3 and V is TRBV4-2, with D possibly being TRBD1 (6 bases). Trimming removed 3 bases at V and 4 bases at J, with 20 bases between. From germline, CDR1 is LGHNA and CDR2 YNFKEQ. This CDR3 region has 17 residues. CDR3 coding DNA: TGTGCCAGCAGCCAGCCTCCCGGGACAACTTTTCCAGATACGCAGTATTTT. This gives the protein CASSQPPGTTFPDTQYF.

This clone has a single count. The chain has TRBV6-6 and TRBJ2-4; TRBD2 aligns across 8 bases. V gave up 5 bases and J gave up 3 bases; unmatched junction bases: 9. The CDR3 is 16 amino acids. Looked up from germline, CDR1 is MNHNY and CDR2 is SVGAGI (reference sequence). The DNA for the CDR3 is TGTGCCAGCAGTACAAACGGGGGGGCTGGCAAAAACATTCAGTACTTC. This codes for CASSTNGGAGKNIQYF.